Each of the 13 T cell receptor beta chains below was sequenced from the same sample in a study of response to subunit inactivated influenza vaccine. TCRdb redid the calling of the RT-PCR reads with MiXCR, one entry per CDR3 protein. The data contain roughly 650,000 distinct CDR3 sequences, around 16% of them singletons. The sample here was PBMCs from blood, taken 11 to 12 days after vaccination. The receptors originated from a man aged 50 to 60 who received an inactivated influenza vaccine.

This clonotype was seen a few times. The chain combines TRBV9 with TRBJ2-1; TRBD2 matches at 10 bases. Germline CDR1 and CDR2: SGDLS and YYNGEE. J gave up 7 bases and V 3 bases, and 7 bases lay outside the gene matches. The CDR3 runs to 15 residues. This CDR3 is CASSEREGLRNEQFF. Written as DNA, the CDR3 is TGTGCCAGCAGCGAGCGGGAGGGGCTTCGGAATGAGCAGTTCTTC.

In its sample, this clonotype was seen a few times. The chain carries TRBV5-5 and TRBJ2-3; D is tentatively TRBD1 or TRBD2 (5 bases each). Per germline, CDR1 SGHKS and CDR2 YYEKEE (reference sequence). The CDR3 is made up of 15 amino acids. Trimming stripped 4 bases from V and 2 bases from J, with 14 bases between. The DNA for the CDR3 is TGTGCCAGCAGCGGGGGTGGACGGTACACAGATACGCAGTATTTT. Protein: CASSGGGRYTDTQYF.

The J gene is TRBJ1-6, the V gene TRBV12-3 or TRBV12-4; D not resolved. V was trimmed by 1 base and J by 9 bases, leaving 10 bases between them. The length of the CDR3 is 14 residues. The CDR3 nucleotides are TGTGCCAGCAGTTTAGTACCTGGGAGTTCACCCCTCCACTTT. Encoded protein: CASSLVPGSSPLHF.

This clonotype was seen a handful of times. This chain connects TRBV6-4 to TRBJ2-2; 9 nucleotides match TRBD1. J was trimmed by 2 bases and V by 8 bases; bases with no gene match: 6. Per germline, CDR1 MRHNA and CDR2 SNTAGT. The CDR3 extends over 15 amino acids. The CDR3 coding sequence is TGTGCCAGCCGCGTGGACAGGGGAAACACCGGGGAGCTGTTTTTT. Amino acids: CASRVDRGNTGELFF.

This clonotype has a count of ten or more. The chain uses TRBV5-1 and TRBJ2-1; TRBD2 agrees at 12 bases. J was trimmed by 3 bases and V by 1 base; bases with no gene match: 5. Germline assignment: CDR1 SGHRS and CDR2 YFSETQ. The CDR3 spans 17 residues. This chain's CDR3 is CASSLSSGREIYNEQFF. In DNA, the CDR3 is TGCGCCAGCAGCTTGTCTAGCGGGAGGGAGATCTACAATGAGCAGTTCTTC.

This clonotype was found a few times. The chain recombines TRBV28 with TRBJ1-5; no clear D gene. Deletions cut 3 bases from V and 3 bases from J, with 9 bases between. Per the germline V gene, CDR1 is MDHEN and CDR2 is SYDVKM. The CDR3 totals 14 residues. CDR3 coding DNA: TGTGCCAGCAGTTTCGGGATTCTCAATCAGCCCCAGCATTTT. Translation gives CASSFGILNQPQHF.

The CDR3 DNA sequence: TGTGCCAGCAGCTACGGGTCACGGGGCTACGAGCAGTACTTC. Protein: CASSYGSRGYEQYF. V usage is TRBV5-6 and J usage is TRBJ2-7; D is perhaps TRBD2 (5 bases). This CDR3 spans 14 amino acids. Trimming left V 3 bases short and J 3 bases short, with 13 bases between. Germline V gene sequence: CDR1 SGHDT, CDR2 YYEEEE.

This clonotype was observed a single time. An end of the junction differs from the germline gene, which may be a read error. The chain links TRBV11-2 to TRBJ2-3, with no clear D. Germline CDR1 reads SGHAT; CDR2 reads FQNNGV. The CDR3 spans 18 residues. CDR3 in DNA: TGTGCCAGCAACTTACCCAGTTCCACCTTTTCTAGCACAGATACGCAGTATTTT. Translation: CASNLPSSTFSSTDTQYF.

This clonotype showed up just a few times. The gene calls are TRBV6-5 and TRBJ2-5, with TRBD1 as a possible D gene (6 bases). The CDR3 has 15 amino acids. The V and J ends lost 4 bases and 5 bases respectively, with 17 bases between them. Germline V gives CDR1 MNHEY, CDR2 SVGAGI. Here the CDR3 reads CASSLIGGLMETQYF. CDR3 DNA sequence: TGTGCCAGCAGTTTGATTGGGGGCCTTATGGAGACCCAGTACTTC.

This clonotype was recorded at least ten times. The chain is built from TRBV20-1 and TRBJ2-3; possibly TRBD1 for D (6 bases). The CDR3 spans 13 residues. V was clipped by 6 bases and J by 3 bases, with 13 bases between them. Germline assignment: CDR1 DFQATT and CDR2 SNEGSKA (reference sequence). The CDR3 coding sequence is TGCAGTGCACCACCCGGGACAACAGATACGCAGTATTTT. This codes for CSAPPGTTDTQYF.

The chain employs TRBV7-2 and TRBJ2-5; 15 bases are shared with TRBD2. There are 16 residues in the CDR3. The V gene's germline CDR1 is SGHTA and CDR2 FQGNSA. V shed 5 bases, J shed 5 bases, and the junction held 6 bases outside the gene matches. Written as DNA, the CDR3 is TGTGCCAGCAGCATAGGACTAGCGGGAGGGGAGGAGACCCAGTACTTC. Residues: CASSIGLAGGEETQYF. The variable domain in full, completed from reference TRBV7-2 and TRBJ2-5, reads GAGVSQSPSNKVTEKGKDVELRCDPISGHTALYWYRQSLGQGLEFLIYFQGNSAPDKSGLPSDRFSAERTGGSVSTLTIQRTQQEDSAVYLCASSIGLAGGEETQYFGPGTRLLVL.

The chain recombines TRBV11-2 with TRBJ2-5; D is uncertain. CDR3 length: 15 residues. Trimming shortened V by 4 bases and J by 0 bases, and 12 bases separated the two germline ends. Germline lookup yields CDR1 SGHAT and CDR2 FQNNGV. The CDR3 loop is CASSSALEDQETQYF. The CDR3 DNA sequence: TGTGCCAGCAGCTCGGCCTTGGAAGACCAAGAGACCCAGTACTTC.

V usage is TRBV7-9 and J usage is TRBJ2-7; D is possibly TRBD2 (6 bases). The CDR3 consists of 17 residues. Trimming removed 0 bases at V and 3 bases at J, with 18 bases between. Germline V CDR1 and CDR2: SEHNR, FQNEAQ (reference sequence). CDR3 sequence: CASSLARGWGARYEQYF. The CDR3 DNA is TGTGCCAGCAGCTTAGCGCGGGGATGGGGCGCGCGCTACGAGCAGTACTTC.